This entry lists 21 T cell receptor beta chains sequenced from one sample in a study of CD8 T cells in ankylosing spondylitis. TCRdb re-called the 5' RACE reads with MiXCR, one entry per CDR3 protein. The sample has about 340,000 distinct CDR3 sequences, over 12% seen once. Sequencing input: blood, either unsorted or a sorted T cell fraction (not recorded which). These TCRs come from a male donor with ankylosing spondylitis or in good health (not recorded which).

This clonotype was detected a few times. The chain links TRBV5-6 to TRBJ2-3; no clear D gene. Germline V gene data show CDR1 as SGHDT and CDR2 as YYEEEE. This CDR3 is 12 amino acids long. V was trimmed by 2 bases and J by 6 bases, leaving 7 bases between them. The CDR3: CASSLMGDTQYF. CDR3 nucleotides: TGTGCCAGCAGCTTAATGGGGGATACGCAGTATTTT.

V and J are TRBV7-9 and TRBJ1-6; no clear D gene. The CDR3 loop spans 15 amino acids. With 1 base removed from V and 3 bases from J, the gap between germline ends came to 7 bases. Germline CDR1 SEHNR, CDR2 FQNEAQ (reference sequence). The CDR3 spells CASSLGHDYNSPLHF. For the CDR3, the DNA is TGTGCCAGCAGCTTAGGACACGACTATAATTCACCCCTCCACTTT.

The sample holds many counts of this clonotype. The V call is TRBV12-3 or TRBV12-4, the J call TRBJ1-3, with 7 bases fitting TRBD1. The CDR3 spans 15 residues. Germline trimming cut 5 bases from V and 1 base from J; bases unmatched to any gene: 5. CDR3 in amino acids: CASSRTGGSGNTIYF. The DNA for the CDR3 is TGTGCCAGCAGTAGGACAGGAGGGTCTGGAAACACCATATATTTT.

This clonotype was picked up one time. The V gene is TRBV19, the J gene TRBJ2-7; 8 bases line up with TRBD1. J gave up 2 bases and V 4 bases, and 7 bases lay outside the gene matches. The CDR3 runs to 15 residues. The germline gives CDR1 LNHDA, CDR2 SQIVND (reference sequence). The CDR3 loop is CASSTGQGLPYEQYF. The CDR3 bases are TGTGCCAGTAGTACCGGACAGGGACTGCCCTACGAGCAGTACTTC.

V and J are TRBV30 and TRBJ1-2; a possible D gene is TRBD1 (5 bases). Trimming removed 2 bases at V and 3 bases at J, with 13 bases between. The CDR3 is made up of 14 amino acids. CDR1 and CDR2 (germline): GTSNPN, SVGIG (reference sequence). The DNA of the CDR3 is TGTGCCTGGAGTATCCTAGGGGTAGACTATGGCTACACCTTC. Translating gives CAWSILGVDYGYTF. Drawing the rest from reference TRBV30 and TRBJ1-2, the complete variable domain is SQTIHQWPATLVQPVGSPLSLECTVEGTSNPNLYWYRQAAGRGLQLLFYSVGIGQISSEVPQNLSASRPQDRQFILSSKKLLLSDSGFYLCAWSILGVDYGYTFGSGTRLTVV.

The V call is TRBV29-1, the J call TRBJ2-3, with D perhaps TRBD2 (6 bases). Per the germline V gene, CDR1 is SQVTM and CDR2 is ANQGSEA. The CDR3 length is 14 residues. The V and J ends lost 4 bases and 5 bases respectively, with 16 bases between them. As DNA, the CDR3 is TGCAGCGTTGTAGGTGGAGGGGCCAGAGATACGCAGTATTTT. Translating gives CSVVGGGARDTQYF.

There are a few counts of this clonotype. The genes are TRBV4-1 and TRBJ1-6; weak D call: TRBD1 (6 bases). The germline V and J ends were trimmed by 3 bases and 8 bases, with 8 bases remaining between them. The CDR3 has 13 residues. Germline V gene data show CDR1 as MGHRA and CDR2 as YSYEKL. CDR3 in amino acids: CASSHYRDSPLHF. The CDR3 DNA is TGCGCCAGCAGCCACTACAGGGATTCACCCCTCCACTTT.

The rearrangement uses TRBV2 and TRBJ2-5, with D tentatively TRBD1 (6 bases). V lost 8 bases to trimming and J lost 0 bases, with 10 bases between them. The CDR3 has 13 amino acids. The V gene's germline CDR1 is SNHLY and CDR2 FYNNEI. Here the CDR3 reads CASGGQYQETQYF. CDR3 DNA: TGTGCCAGCGGCGGACAGTACCAAGAGACCCAGTACTTC.

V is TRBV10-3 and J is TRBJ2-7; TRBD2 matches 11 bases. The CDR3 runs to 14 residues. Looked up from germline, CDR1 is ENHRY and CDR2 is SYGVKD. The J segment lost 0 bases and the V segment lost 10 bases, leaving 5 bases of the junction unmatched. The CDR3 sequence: CATDSGRASYEQYF. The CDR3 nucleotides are TGTGCCACCGATAGCGGGAGGGCCTCCTACGAGCAGTACTTC.

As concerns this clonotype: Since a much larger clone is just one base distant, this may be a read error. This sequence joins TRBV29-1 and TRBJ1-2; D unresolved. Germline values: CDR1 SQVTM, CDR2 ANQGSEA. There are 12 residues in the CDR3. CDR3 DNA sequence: TGCAGCGTTCCGCATCTTAACTATGTCTACACCTTC. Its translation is CSVPHLNYVYTF.

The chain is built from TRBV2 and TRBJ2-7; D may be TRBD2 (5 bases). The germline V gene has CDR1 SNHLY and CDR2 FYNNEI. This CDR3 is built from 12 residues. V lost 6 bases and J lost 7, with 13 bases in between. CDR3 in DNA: TGTGCCAGCAGGGCCCCGGACTCAGAGCAGTACTTC. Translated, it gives CASRAPDSEQYF.

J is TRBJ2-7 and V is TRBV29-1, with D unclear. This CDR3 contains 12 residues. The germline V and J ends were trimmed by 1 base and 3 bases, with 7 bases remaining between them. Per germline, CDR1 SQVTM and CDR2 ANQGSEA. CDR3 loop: CSVEGTNYEQYF. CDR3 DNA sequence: TGCAGCGTTGAAGGGACCAACTACGAGCAGTACTTC.

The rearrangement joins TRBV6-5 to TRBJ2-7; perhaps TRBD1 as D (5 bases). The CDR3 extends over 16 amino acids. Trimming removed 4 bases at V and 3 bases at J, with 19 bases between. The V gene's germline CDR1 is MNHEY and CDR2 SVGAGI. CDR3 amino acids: CASSSKGQGGDYEQYF. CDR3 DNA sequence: TGTGCCAGCAGTTCCAAGGGGCAGGGTGGTGACTACGAGCAGTACTTC.

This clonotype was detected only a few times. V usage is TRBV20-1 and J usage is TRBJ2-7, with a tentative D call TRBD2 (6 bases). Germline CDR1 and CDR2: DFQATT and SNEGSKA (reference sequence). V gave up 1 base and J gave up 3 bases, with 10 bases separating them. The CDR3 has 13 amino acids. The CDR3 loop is CSARGASVYEQYF. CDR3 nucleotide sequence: TGCAGTGCTAGAGGGGCTAGCGTCTACGAGCAGTACTTC.

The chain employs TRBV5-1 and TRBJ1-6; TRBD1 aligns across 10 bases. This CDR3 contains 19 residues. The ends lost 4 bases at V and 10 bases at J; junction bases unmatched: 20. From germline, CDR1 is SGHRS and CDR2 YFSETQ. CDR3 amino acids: CASSPERIRDRGTWSPLHF. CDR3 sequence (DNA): TGCGCCAGCAGCCCCGAGCGCATAAGGGACAGGGGCACTTGGTCACCCCTCCACTTT.

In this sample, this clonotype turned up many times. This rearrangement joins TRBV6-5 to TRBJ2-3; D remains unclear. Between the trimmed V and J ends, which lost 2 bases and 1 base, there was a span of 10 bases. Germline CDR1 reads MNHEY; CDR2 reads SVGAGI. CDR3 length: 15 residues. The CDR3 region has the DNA TGTGCCAGCAGTTACGTTAGGTCAGGCACAGATACGCAGTATTTT. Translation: CASSYVRSGTDTQYF.

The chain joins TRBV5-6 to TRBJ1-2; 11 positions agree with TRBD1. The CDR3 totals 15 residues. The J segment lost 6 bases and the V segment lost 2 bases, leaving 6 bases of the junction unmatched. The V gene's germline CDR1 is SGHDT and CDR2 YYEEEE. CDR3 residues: CASSLTDRGLHGYTF. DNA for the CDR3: TGTGCCAGCAGCTTAACGGACAGGGGGCTCCATGGCTACACCTTC.

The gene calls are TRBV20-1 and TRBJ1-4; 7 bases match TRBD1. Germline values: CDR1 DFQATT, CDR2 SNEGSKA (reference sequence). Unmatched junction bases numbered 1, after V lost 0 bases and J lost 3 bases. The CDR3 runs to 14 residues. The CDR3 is CSARDGTANEKLFF. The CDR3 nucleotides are TGCAGTGCTAGAGATGGGACAGCTAATGAAAAACTGTTTTTT.

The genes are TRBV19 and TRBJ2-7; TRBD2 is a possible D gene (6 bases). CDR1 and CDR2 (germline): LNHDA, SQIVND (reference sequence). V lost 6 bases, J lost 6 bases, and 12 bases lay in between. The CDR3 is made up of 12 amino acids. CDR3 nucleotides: TGTGCCAGTAGGGAGGGCTCGGGCGAGCAGTACTTC. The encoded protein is CASREGSGEQYF.

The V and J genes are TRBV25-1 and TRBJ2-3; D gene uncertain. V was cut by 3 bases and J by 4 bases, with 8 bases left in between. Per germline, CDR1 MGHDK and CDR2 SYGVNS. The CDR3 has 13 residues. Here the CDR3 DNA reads TGTGCCAGCAGTGAGTCCGGGCCAGATACGCAGTATTTT. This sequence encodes CASSESGPDTQYF.

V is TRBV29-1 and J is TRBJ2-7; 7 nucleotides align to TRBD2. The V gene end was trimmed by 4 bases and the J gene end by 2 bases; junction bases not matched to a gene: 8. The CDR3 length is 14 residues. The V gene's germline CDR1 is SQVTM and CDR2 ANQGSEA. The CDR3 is CSVVGLAGAYEQYF. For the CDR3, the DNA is TGCAGCGTTGTGGGCTTGGCGGGGGCCTACGAGCAGTACTTC.